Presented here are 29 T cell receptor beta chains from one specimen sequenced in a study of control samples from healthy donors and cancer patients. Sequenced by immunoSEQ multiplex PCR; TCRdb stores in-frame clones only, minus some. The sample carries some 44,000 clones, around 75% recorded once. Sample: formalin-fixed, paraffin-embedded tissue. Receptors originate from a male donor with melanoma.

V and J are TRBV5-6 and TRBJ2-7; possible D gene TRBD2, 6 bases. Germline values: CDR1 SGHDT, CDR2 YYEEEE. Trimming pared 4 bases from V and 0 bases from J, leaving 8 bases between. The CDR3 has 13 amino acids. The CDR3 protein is CASSGTSSYEQYF. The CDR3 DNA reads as TGTGCCAGCAGCGGGACTTCCTCCTACGAGCAGTACTTC.

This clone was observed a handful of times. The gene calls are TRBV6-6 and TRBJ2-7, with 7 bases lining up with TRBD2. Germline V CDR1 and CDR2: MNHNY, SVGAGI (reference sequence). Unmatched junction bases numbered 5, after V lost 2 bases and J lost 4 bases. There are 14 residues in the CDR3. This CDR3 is CASSYGRGGYEQYF. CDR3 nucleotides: TGTGCCAGCAGTTACGGGAGGGGAGGGTACGAGCAGTACTTC.

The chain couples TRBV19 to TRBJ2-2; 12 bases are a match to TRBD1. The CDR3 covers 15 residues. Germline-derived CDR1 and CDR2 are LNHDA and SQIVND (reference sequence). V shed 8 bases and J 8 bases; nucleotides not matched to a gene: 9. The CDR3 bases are TGTGCCAGTTGGCCGGGACAGGGGGCGGTAGGGGAGCTGTTTTTT. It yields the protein CASWPGQGAVGELFF.

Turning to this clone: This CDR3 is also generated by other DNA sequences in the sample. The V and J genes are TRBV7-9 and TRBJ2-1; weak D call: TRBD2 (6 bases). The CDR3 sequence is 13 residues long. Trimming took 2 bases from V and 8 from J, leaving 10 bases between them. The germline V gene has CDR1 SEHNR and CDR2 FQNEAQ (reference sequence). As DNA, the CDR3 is TGTGCCAGCAGCTTAAGTGGGGGGTATGAGCAGTTCTTC. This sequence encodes CASSLSGGYEQFF.

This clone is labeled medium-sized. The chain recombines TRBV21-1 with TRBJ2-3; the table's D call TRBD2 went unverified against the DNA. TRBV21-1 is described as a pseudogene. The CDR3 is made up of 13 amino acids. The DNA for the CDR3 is TGTGCCAGCAGCCCTACCTCCACAGATACGCAGTATTTT. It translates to CASSPTSTDTQYF.

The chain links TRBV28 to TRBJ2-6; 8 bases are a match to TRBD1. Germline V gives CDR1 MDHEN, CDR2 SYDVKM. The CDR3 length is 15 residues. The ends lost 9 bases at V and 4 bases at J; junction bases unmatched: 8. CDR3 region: CASWTGPGGANVLTF. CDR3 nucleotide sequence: TGTGCCAGTTGGACAGGGCCTGGAGGGGCCAACGTCCTGACTTTC. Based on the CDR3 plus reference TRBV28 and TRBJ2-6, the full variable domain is DVKVTQSSRYLVKRTGEKVFLECVQDMDHENMFWYRQDPGLGLRLIYFSYDVKMKEKGDIPEGYSVSREKKERFSLILESASTNQTSMYLCASWTGPGGANVLTFGAGSRLTVL.

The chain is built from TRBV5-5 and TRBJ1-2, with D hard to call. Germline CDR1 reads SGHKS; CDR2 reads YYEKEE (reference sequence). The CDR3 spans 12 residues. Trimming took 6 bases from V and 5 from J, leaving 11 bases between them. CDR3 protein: CASTREGYGYTF. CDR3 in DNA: TGTGCCAGCACCCGTGAGGGATATGGCTACACCTTC. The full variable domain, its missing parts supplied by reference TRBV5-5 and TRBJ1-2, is DAGVTQSPTHLIKTRGQQVTLRCSPISGHKSVSWYQQVLGQGPQFIFQYYEKEERGRGNFPDRFSARQFPNYSSELNVNALLLGDSALYLCASTREGYGYTFGSGTRLTVV.

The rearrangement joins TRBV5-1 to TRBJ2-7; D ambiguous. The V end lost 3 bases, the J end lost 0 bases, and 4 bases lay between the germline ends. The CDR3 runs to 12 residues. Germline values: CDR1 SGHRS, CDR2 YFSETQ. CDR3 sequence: CASSWGSYEQYF. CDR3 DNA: TGCGCCAGCAGCTGGGGCTCCTACGAGCAGTACTTC.

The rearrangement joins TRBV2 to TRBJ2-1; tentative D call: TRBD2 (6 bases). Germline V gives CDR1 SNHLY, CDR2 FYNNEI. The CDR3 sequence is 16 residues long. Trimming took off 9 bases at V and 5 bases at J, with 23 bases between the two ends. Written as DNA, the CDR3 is TGTGCCAGGCGAGCTCTGAGGACCGCGGGGAACAATGAGCAGTTCTTC. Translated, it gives CARRALRTAGNNEQFF.

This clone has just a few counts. CDR3: CAISAKDSSSYEQYF. CDR3 sequence (DNA): TGTGCCATCAGTGCTAAGGACAGTAGCTCCTACGAGCAGTACTTC. The J gene is TRBJ2-7, the V gene TRBV10-3; possibly TRBD1 for D (6 bases). V shed 4 bases and J shed 0 bases, with 13 bases lying between them. The length of the CDR3 is 15 residues. Germline lookup yields CDR1 ENHRY and CDR2 SYGVKD.

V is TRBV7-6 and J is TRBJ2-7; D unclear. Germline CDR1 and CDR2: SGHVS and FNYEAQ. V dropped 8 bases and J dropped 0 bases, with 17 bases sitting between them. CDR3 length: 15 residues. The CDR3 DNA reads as TGTGCCAGCCAACGGTTCTCCGGCCCCTCCTACGAGCAGTACTTC. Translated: CASQRFSGPSYEQYF.

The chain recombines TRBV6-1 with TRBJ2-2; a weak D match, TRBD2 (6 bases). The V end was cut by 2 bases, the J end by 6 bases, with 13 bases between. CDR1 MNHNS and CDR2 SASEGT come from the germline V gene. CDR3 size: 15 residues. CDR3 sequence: CASSERVAGSGELFF. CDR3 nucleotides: TGTGCCAGCAGTGAAAGGGTGGCGGGGTCCGGGGAGCTGTTTTTT.

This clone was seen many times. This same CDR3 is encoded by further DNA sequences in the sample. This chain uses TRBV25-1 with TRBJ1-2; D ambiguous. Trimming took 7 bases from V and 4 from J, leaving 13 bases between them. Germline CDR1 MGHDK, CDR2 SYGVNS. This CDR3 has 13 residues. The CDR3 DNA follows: TGTGCCAGCAACCCTGGCGGTCTCTATGGCTACACCTTC. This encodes CASNPGGLYGYTF.

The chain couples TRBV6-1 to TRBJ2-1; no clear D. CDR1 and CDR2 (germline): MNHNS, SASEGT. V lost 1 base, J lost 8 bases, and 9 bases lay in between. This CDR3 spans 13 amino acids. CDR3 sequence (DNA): TGTGCCAGCAGTGAAGTACGGCAGGATGAGCAGTTCTTC. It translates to CASSEVRQDEQFF.

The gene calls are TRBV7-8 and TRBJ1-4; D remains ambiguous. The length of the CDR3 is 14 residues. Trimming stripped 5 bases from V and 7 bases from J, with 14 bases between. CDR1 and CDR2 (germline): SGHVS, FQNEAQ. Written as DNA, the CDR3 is TGTGCCAGCAGCCAACAACCGGGTGGTGAAAAACTGTTTTTT. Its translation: CASSQQPGGEKLFF.

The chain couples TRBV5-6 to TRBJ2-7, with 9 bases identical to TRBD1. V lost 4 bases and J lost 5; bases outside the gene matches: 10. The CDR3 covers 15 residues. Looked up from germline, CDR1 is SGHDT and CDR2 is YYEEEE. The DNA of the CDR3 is TGTGCCAGCAGCGGAGGGACAGGGATTGGGAACGAGCAGTACTTC. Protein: CASSGGTGIGNEQYF. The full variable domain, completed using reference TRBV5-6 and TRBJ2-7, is DAGVTQSPTHLIKTRGQQVTLRCSPKSGHDTVSWYQQALGQGPQFIFQYYEEEERQRGNFPDRFSGHQFPNYSSELNVNALLLGDSALYLCASSGGTGIGNEQYFGPGTRLTVT.

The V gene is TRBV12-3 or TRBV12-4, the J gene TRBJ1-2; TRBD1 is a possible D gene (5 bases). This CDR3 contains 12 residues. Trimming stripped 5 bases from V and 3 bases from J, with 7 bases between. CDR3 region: CASSPQDYGYTF. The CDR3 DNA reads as TGTGCCAGCAGTCCACAGGACTATGGCTACACCTTC.

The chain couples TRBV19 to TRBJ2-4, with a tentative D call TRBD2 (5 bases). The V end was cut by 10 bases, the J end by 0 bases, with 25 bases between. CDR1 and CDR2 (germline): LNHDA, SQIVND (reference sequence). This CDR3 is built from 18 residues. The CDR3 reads CATKRGHAKNLAKNIQYF. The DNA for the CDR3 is TGTGCCACCAAGAGAGGGCACGCAAAAAATTTAGCCAAAAACATTCAGTACTTC.

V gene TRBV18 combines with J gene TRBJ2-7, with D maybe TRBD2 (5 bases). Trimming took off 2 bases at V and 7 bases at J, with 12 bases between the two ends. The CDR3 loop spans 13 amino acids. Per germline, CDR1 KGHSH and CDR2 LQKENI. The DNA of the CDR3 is TGTGCCAGCTCACCAACGGGGTTAAATGAGCAGTACTTC. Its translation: CASSPTGLNEQYF. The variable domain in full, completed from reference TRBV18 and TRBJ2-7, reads NAGVMQNPRHLVRRRGQEARLRCSPMKGHSHVYWYRQLPEEGLKFMVYLQKENIIDESGMPKERFSAEFPKEGPSILRIQQVVRGDSAAYFCASSPTGLNEQYFGPGTRLTVT.

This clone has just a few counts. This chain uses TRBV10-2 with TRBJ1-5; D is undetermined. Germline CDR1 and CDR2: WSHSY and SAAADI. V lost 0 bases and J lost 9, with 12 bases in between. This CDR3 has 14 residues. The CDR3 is CASSESWPETPQHF. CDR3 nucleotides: TGCGCCAGCAGTGAGTCCTGGCCCGAGACGCCCCAGCATTTT.

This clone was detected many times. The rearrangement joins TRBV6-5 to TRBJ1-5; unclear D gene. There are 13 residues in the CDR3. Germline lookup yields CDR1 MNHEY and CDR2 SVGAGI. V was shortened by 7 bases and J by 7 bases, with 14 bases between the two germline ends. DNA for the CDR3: TGTGCCAGCATAGGTAGCTCGGGGCAGCCCCAGCATTTT. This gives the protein CASIGSSGQPQHF.

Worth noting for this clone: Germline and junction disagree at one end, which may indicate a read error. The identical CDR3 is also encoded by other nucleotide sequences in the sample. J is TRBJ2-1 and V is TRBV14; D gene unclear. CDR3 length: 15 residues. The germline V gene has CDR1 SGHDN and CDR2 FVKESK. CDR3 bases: TGTGCCAGCAGCCAAGTCCCGTACCAGACCAATGAGCAATTCTTC. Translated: CASSQVPYQTNEQFF.

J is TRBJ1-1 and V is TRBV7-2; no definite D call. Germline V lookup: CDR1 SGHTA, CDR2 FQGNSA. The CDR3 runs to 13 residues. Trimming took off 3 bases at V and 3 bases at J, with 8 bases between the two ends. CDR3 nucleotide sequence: TGTGCCAGCAGCTTGAAGTACGACACTGAAGCTTTCTTT. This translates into CASSLKYDTEAFF.

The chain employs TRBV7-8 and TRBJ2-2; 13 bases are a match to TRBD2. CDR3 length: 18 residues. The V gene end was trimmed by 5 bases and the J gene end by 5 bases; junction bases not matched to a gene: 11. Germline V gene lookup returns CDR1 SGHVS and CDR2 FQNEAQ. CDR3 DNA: TGTGCCAGCAGCCGTAGACTAGCGGGAGGCCGGGGTACCGGGGAGCTGTTTTTT. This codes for CASSRRLAGGRGTGELFF.

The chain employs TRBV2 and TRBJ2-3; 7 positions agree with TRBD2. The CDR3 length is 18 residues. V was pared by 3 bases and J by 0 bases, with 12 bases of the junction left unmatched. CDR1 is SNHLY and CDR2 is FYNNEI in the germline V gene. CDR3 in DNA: TGTGCCAGCAGTGACGGGGTTTCAAGGACTAGGAGCACAGATACGCAGTATTTT. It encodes CASSDGVSRTRSTDTQYF.

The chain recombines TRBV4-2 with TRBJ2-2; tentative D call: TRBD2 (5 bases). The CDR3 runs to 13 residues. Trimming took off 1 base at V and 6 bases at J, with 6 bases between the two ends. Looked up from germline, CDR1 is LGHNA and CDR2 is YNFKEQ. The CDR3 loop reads CASSQGGPGELFF. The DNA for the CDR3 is TGTGCCAGCAGCCAAGGAGGGCCCGGGGAGCTGTTTTTT.

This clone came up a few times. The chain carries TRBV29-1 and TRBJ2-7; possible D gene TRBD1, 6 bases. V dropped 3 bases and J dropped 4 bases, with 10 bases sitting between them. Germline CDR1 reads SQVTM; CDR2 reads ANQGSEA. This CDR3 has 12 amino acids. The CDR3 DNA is TGCAGCGTTGAGGAACAGGGTTACGAGCAGTACTTC. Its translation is CSVEEQGYEQYF.

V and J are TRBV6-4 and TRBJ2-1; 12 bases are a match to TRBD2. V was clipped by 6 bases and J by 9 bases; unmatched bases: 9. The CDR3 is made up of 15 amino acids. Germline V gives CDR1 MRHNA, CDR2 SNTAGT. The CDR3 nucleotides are TGTGCCAGCAGCGCGACTAGCGGGAGAGAAGGTGAGCAGTTCTTC. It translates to CASSATSGREGEQFF.

The CDR3: CASSPGQNYGYTF. CDR3 coding DNA: TGTGCCAGCTCACCAGGACAGAACTATGGCTACACCTTC. The chain links TRBV18 to TRBJ1-2, with a weak D call TRBD1 (6 bases). V was pared by 2 bases and J by 2 bases, with 6 bases between. The CDR3 runs 13 residues. CDR1 and CDR2 from the germline V gene are KGHSH and LQKENI.